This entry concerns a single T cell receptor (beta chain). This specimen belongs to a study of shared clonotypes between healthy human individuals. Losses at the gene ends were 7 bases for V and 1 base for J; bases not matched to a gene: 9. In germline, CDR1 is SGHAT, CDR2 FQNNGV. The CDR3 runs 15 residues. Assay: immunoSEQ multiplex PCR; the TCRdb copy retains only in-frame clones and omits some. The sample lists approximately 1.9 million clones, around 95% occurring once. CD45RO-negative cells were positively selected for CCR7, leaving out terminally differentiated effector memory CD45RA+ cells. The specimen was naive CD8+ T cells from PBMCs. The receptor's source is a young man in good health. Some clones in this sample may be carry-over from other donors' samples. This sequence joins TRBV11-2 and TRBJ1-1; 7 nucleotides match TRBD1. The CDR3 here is CASIPRGPGNTEAFF. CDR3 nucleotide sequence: TGTGCCAGCATCCCGAGGGGGCCCGGGAACACTGAAGCTTTCTTT.